Here is one TCR beta chain with its context. The antigen is undetermined. This specimen belongs to a study of CD8 T cells in ankylosing spondylitis. Trimming shortened V by 5 bases and J by 0 bases, and 13 bases separated the two germline ends. Germline CDR1 MDHEN, CDR2 SYDVKM. The CDR3 runs 15 residues. TCRdb fed the 5' RACE reads into MiXCR, producing one record per CDR3 protein. The sample lists some 400,000 distinct CDR3 sequences; 20% to 25% were seen once. Broader study findings: The clones that were linked to disease were reported to be significantly enriched in matched synovial fluid samples from ankylosing spondylitis patients. Blood from ankylosing spondylitis patients appeared to carry a characteristic roughly eight-variant TCR beta motif.

The receptor's source is a male donor with ankylosing spondylitis. The sequencing input was blood, either unsorted or a sorted T cell fraction (not recorded which). This chain joins TRBV28 and TRBJ2-5, with a tentative D call TRBD1 (5 bases). CDR3 amino acids: CASSNRQRYQETQYF. The CDR3 DNA follows: TGTGCCAGCAGTAACCGACAGAGGTACCAAGAGACCCAGTACTTC.